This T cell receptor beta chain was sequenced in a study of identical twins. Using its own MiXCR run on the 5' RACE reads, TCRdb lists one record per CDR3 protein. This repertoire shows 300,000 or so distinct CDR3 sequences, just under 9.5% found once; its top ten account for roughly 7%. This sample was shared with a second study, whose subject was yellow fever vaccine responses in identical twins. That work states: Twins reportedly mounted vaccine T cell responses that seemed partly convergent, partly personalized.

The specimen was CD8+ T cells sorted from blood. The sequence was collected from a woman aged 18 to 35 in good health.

The CDR3: CASTPGGQLFTDTQYF. CDR3 sequence (DNA): TGTGCCAGCACCCCAGGGGGTCAGCTTTTCACAGATACGCAGTATTTT. The rearrangement uses TRBV28 and TRBJ2-3; TRBD1 matches 7 bases. V gave up 7 bases and J gave up 2 bases; unmatched junction bases: 12. The CDR3 consists of 16 residues. Germline loops: CDR1 MDHEN, CDR2 SYDVKM.